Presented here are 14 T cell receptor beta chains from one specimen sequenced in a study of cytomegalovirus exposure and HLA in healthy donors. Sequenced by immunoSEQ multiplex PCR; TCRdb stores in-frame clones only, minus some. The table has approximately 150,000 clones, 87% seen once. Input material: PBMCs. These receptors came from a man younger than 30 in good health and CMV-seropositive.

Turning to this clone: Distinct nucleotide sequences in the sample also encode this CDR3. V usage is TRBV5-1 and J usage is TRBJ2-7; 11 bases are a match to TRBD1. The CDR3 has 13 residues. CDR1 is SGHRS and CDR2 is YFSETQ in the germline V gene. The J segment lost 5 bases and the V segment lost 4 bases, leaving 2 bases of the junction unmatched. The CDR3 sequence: CASSPGQGDEQYF. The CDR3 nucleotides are TGCGCCAGCAGCCCGGGACAGGGGGACGAGCAGTACTTC.

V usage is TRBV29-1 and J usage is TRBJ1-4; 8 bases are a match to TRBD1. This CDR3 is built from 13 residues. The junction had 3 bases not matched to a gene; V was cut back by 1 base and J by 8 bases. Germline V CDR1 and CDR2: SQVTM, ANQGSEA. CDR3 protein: CSVEGTGREKLFF. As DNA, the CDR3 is TGCAGCGTTGAAGGGACAGGGCGCGAAAAACTGTTTTTT. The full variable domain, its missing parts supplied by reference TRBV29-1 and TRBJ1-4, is SAVISQKPSRDICQRGTSLTIQCQVDSQVTMMFWYRQQPGQSLTLIATANQGSEATYESGFVIDKFPISRPNLTFSTLTVSNMSPEDSSIYLCSVEGTGREKLFFGSGTQLSVL.

DNA of the CDR3: TGTGCCAGCAGCTTCCGGTCCCTTAGGGGAGAGACCCAGTACTTC. Translated: CASSFRSLRGETQYF. This chain connects TRBV7-9 to TRBJ2-5; D might be TRBD1 (5 bases). V was cut by 3 bases and J by 4 bases, with 15 bases left in between. Germline values: CDR1 SEHNR, CDR2 FQNEAQ (reference sequence). This CDR3 region has 15 residues.

This CDR3 reads CASSPIRGAAVYEQYF. The CDR3 region has the DNA TGTGCCAGCAGCCCAATCCGGGGGGCAGCAGTCTACGAGCAGTACTTC. This chain uses TRBV7-6 with TRBJ2-7, with a tentative D call TRBD2 (7 bases). This CDR3 region has 16 residues. Germline values: CDR1 SGHVS, CDR2 FNYEAQ. Trimming shortened V by 5 bases and J by 3 bases, and 20 bases separated the two germline ends.

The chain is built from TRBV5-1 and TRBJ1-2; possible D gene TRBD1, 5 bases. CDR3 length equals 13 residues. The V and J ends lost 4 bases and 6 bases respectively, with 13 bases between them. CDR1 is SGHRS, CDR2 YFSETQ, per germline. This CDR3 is CASSTMAGDGYTF. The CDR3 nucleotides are TGCGCCAGCAGCACCATGGCGGGGGATGGCTACACCTTC.

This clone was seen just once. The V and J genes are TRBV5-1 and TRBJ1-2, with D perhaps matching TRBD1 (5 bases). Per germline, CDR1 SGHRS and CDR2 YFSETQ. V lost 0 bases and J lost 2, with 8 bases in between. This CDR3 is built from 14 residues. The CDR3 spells CASSLEGPNYGYTF. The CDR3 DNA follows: TGCGCCAGCAGCTTGGAGGGGCCAAACTATGGCTACACCTTC. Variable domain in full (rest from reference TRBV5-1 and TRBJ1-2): KAGVTQTPRYLIKTRGQQVTLSCSPISGHRSVSWYQQTPGQGLQFLFEYFSETQRNKGNFPGRFSGRQFSNSRSEMNVSTLELGDSALYLCASSLEGPNYGYTFGSGTRLTVV.

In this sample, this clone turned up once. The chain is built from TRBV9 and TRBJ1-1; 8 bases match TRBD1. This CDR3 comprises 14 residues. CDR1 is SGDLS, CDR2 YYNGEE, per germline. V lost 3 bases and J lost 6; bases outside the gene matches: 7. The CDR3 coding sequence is TGTGCCAGCAGCGGGGGGACAGGACTATCTGAAGCTTTCTTT. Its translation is CASSGGTGLSEAFF.

The chain's CDR3 is CASSGGTSGIYEQYF. The CDR3 DNA follows: TGTGCCAGCAGCGGAGGGACTAGCGGGATTTACGAGCAGTACTTC. The chain has TRBV9 and TRBJ2-7; 13 positions match TRBD2. CDR1 and CDR2 (germline): SGDLS, YYNGEE. Losses at the gene ends were 3 bases for V and 4 bases for J; bases not matched to a gene: 4. The CDR3 runs to 15 residues.

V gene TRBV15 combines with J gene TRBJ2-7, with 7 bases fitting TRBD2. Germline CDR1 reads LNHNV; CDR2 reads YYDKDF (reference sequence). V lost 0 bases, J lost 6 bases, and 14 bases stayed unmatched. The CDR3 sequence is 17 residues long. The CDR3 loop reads CATSRDRPGLGFFEQYF. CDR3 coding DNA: TGTGCCACCAGCAGAGATCGGCCCGGACTAGGGTTCTTCGAGCAGTACTTC. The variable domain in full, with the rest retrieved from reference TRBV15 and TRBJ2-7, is DAMVIQNPRYQVTQFGKPVTLSCSQTLNHNVMYWYQQKSSQAPKLLFHYYDKDFNNEADTPDNFQSRRPNTSFCFLDIRSPGLGDTAMYLCATSRDRPGLGFFEQYFGPGTRLTVT.

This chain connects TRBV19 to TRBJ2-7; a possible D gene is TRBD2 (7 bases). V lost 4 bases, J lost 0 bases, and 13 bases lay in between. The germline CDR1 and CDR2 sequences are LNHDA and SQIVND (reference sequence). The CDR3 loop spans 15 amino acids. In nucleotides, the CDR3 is TGTGCCAGTAGTAGGGAGGGAGGGGGCTCCTACGAGCAGTACTTC. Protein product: CASSREGGGSYEQYF.

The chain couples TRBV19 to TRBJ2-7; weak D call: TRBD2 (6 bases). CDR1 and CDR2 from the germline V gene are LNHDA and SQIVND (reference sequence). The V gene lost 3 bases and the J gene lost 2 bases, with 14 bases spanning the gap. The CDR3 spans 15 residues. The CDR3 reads CASSIDWERAYEQYF. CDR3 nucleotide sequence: TGTGCCAGTAGTATCGATTGGGAGCGGGCCTACGAGCAGTACTTC.

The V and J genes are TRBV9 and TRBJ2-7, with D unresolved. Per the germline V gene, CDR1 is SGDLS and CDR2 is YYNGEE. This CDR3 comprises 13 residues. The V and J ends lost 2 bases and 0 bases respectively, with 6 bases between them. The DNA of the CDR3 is TGTGCCAGCAGCGTTCCCGGCTCCTACGAGCAGTACTTC. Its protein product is CASSVPGSYEQYF.

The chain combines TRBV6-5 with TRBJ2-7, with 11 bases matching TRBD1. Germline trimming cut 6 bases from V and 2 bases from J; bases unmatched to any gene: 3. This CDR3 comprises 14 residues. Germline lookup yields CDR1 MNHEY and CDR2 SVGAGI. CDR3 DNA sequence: TGTGCCAGCAGCGGGACAGGGGGACCCTACGAGCAGTACTTC. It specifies CASSGTGGPYEQYF.

The CDR3 loop is CASSLSQGANTEAFF. CDR3 sequence (DNA): TGTGCCAGCAGTTTATCGCAGGGGGCGAACACTGAAGCTTTCTTT. V usage is TRBV27 and J usage is TRBJ1-1, with 8 bases fitting TRBD1. The CDR3 is made up of 15 amino acids. The junction had 1 base not matched to a gene; V was cut back by 0 bases and J by 1 base. CDR1 is MNHEY and CDR2 is SMNVEV in the germline V gene (reference sequence).